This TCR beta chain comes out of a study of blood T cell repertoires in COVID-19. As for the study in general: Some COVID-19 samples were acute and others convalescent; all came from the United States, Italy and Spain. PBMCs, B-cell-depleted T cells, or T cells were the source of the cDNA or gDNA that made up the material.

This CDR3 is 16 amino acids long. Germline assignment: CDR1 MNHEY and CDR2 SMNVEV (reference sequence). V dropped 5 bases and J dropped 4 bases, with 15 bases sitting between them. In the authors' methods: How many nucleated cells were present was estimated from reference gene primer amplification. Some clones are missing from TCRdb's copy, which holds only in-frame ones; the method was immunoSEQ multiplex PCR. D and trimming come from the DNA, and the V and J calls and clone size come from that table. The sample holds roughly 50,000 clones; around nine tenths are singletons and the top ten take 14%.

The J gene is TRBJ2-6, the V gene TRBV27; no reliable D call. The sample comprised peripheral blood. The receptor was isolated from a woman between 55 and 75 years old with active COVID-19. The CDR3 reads CASSPTRVGGANVLTF. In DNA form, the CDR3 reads TGTGCCAGCAGTCCCACGAGAGTCGGGGGGGCCAACGTCCTGACTTTC.